This TCR beta chain came from a study of CD8 T cells in Susac syndrome. Germline-derived CDR1 and CDR2 are SGHNT and YYREEE (reference sequence). The V end lost 5 bases, the J end lost 7 bases, and 6 bases lay between the germline ends. The CDR3 loop spans 11 amino acids. An input of about 0.5 to 1 ug of RNA was subjected to reverse transcription using random hexamers. Via MiXCR, TCRdb re-called the immunoSEQ multiplex PCR reads, giving one row per CDR3 protein. Counted here are about 90,000 distinct CDR3 sequences, approximately 96% occurring once; the ten biggest clones make up 0.55% to 0.75%. What was sequenced was CD8+ T cells from PBMCs. The receptor's source is a human donor with Susac syndrome. The rearrangement joins TRBV5-4 to TRBJ1-4; D not resolved. The CDR3 protein is CASSSGEKLFF. As DNA, the CDR3 is TGTGCCAGCAGTAGTGGTGAAAAACTGTTTTTT.